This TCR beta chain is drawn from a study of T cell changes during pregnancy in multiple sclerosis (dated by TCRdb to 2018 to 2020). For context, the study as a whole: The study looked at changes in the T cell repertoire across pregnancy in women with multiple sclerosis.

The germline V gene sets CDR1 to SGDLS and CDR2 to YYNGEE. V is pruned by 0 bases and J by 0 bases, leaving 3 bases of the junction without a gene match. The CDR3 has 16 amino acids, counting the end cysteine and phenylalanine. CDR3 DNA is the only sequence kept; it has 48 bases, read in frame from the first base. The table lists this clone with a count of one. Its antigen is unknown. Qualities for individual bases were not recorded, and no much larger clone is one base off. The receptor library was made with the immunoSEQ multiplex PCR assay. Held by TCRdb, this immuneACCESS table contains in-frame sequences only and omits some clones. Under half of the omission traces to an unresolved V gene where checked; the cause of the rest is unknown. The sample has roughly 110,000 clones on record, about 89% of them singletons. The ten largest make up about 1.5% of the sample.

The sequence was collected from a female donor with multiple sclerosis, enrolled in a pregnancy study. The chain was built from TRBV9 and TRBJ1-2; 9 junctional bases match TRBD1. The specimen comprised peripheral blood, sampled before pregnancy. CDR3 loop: CASSVGGTGSNYGYTF. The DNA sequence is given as TGTGCCAGCAGCGTAGGTGGGACAGGGTCTAACTATGGCTACACCTTC.